Listed below are T cell receptor beta chains from one sample, sequenced in a study of blood T cell repertoires in COVID-19. The data were produced by immunoSEQ multiplex PCR, yet TCRdb's version contains in-frame clones alone and is incomplete. The sample lists over 75,000 clones, more than 70% occurring once. Sequencing input: peripheral blood. All receptors come from an elderly woman with acute or convalescent COVID-19. CDR3s include the opening cysteine and the closing phenylalanine or tryptophan. Each record gives: J gene, clone size, V gene, D gene, CDR3 protein, CDR3 DNA. A D gene is named only where the DNA matches it firmly. Size tells how often a clone was seen (once, few, many) or the class of an expanded clone, and some rows leave it out.

>TRBJ2-2|once|TRBV19|TRBD1
CASTVDRGRTGELFF
TGTGCCAGTACCGTTGACAGGGGGCGCACCGGGGAGCTGTTTTTT
>TRBJ2-4|.|TRBV28|.
CASSYRDIPPLIAKNIQYF
TGTGCCAGCAGCTATCGGGACATTCCCCCGCTAATAGCCAAAAACATTCAGTACTTC
>TRBJ2-6|.|TRBV30|.
CAWTVAGANVLTF
TGTGCCTGGACTGTGGCCGGGGCCAACGTCCTGACTTTC
>TRBJ2-3|.|TRBV18|.
CASSRTATDTQYF
TGTGCCAGCTCGAGGACAGCCACAGATACGCAGTATTTT
>TRBJ2-2|.|TRBV5-1|TRBD1
CASSQGAETANTGELFF
TGCGCCAGCAGCCAGGGGGCGGAGACAGCGAACACCGGGGAGCTGTTTTTT
>TRBJ2-7|.|TRBV20-1|.
CSASSWGVEGQYF
TGCAGTGCTAGTTCTTGGGGGGTAGAAGGGCAGTACTTC
>TRBJ1-5|.|TRBV28|.
CASSLLAAGGAALNQPQHF
TGTGCCAGCAGTTTATTGGCAGCGGGGGGGGCCGCCCTCAATCAGCCCCAGCATTTT
>TRBJ1-4|.|TRBV18|.
CASSTGQNEKLFF
TGTGCCAGCTCAACCGGACAGAATGAAAAACTGTTTTTT
>TRBJ1-5|few|TRBV28|TRBD1
CASSLGGTGPQHF
TGTGCCAGCAGTTTAGGGGGGACAGGGCCCCAGCATTTT
>TRBJ2-1|.|TRBV18|TRBD1
CASSLRDRGLGEQFF
TGTGCCAGCTCACTCCGGGACAGGGGGCTTGGTGAGCAGTTCTTC
>TRBJ2-5|.|TRBV6-2/TRBV6-3|TRBD2
CASSSRTSGGALGWETQYF
TGTGCCAGCAGTTCCAGGACTAGCGGGGGGGCTCTTGGCTGGGAGACCCAGTACTTC
>TRBJ2-5|.|TRBV29-1|.
CSVGPGLIETQYF
TGCAGCGTTGGTCCCGGACTGATAGAGACCCAGTACTTC
>TRBJ1-2|.|TRBV7-2|.
CASSLALVGRGYTF
TGTGCCAGCAGCTTAGCGCTTGTGGGGAGGGGCTACACCTTC
>TRBJ2-3|.|TRBV24-1|TRBD2
CATSDREAGSTDTQYF
TGTGCCACCAGTGACCGGGAGGCAGGGAGCACAGATACGCAGTATTTT
>TRBJ2-1|once|TRBV7-8|TRBD2
CASSALADLYNEQFF
TGTGCCAGCAGCGCTCTAGCGGATCTCTACAATGAGCAGTTCTTC
>TRBJ2-1|.|TRBV19|.
CASIGREYNEQFF
TGTGCCAGTATCGGGCGGGAATACAATGAGCAGTTCTTC
>TRBJ2-7|.|TRBV2|TRBD2
CAVLAGGSYEQYF
TGTGCCGTCCTAGCGGGGGGGTCCTACGAGCAGTACTTC
>TRBJ2-2|once|TRBV4-2|.
CASSQDPRANTGELFF
TGTGCCAGCAGCCAAGATCCGCGGGCTAACACCGGGGAGCTGTTTTTT
>TRBJ1-5|.|TRBV28|.
CASSLNPGNSNQPQHF
TGTGCCAGCAGTTTAAATCCAGGAAATAGCAATCAGCCCCAGCATTTT
>TRBJ1-6|few|TRBV9|.
CASSDGQFSPLHF
TGTGCCAGCAGCGATGGACAGTTTTCACCCCTCCACTTT
>TRBJ1-5|.|TRBV7-2|.
CASSLAAGNQPQHF
TGTGCCAGCAGCTTAGCGGCAGGGAATCAGCCCCAGCATTTT
>TRBJ2-3|once|TRBV5-1|TRBD2
CASSLASSGRGTDTQYF
TGCGCCAGCAGCTTGGCGTCTAGCGGGAGGGGCACAGATACGCAGTATTTT
>TRBJ2-7|.|TRBV7-2|TRBD2
CASSPGGGPYEQYF
TGTGCCAGCAGCCCCGGCGGGGGGCCCTACGAGCAGTACTTC
>TRBJ1-5|.|TRBV28|TRBD1
CAIFGTGGSGQPQHF
TGTGCCATATTCGGGACAGGGGGATCGGGACAGCCCCAGCATTTT
>TRBJ2-3|.|TRBV7-6|.
CASSPGLSTDTQYF
TGTGCCAGCAGCCCCGGACTGAGCACAGATACGCAGTATTTT
>TRBJ2-3|.|TRBV30|TRBD2
CAWRTSGTDTQYF
TGTGCCTGGAGGACTAGCGGCACAGATACGCAGTATTTT
>TRBJ1-4|.|TRBV29-1|.
CSVERGIGEKLFF
TGCAGCGTTGAGAGGGGGATAGGTGAAAAACTGTTTTTT
>TRBJ2-7|.|TRBV5-4|TRBD1
CASSFNRGYEQYF
TGTGCCAGCAGCTTCAACAGGGGGTACGAGCAGTACTTC
>TRBJ2-7|.|TRBV28|.
CASKRDYQSSYEQYF
TGTGCCAGCAAAAGAGATTACCAATCCTCCTACGAGCAGTACTTC
>TRBJ1-1|few|TRBV12-3/TRBV12-4|TRBD1
CASIRQGNTEAFF
TGTGCCAGCATCCGACAGGGGAACACTGAAGCTTTCTTT
>TRBJ2-3|.|TRBV7-9|TRBD2
CASSLIRGGGNTQYF
TGTGCCAGCAGCTTAATCCGGGGGGGCGGGAATACGCAGTATTTT
>TRBJ1-3|.|TRBV6-6|.
CASSPQGSGNTIYF
TGTGCCAGCAGTCCTCAGGGCTCTGGAAACACCATATATTTT
>TRBJ2-7|.|TRBV29-1|.
CSVNFNAEQYF
TGCAGCGTCAATTTTAATGCGGAGCAGTACTTC
>TRBJ2-2|.|TRBV10-3|.
CAISETGPVSNTGELFF
TGTGCCATCAGCGAAACAGGACCCGTCTCAAACACCGGGGAGCTGTTTTTT
>TRBJ1-4|few|TRBV4-2|.
CASSRVWDTSTNEKLFF
TGTGCCAGCAGCCGGGTATGGGACACCTCAACTAATGAAAAACTGTTTTTT
>TRBJ2-1|.|TRBV18|TRBD2
CASSETPWLAGIEQFF
TGTGCCAGCTCAGAGACCCCCTGGCTAGCGGGAATTGAGCAGTTCTTC
>TRBJ1-2|.|TRBV7-2|.
CASSLWAGIYGYTF
TGTGCCAGCAGCTTGTGGGCAGGGATCTATGGCTACACCTTC
>TRBJ1-1|.|TRBV3-1/TRBV3-2|.
CASSQGSRGGTEAFF
TGTGCCAGCAGCCAAGGTAGTAGGGGGGGCACTGAAGCTTTCTTT
>TRBJ1-2|.|TRBV28|.
CASQSGGSRRDF
TGTGCCAGCCAATCTGGCGGCAGCCGGCGAGACTTC
>TRBJ2-1|.|TRBV5-1|TRBD2
CASSLSGTSSYNEQFF
TGCGCCAGCAGCTTGAGCGGGACGAGCTCCTACAATGAGCAGTTCTTC
>TRBJ2-7|.|TRBV6-2/TRBV6-3|.
CASSYSNPGAYEQYF
TGTGCCAGCAGTTACTCGAATCCAGGGGCCTACGAGCAGTACTTC
>TRBJ1-2|.|TRBV20-1|TRBD1
CSASDRVGYGYTF
TGCAGTGCTAGTGACAGGGTAGGCTATGGCTACACCTTC
>TRBJ1-2|.|TRBV4-2|TRBD1
CASSQTGGYGYTF
TGTGCCAGCAGCCAGACAGGGGGGTATGGCTACACCTTC
>TRBJ1-2|.|TRBV3-1/TRBV3-2|TRBD1
CASSWTGDGYTF
TGTGCCAGCAGCTGGACAGGCGACGGCTACACCTTC
>TRBJ2-3|.|TRBV30|.
CASDSGTDTQYF
TGTGCATCGGACTCTGGCACAGATACGCAGTATTTT
>TRBJ2-3|.|TRBV3-1/TRBV3-2|.
CASSPQAPDTQYF
TGTGCCAGCAGCCCTCAGGCCCCAGATACGCAGTATTTT
>TRBJ2-7|.|TRBV7-8|.
CASSAGTSAMREQYF
TGTGCCAGCAGCGCAGGGACATCCGCTATGCGGGAGCAGTACTTC
>TRBJ2-5|.|TRBV4-1|TRBD2
CASSQEGTRETQYF
TGCGCCAGCAGCCAAGAAGGGACTAGAGAGACCCAGTACTTC
>TRBJ1-2|few|TRBV5-5|.
CASSLGHYRTTTNYGYTF
TGTGCCAGCAGCTTAGGCCACTACAGGACTACCACTAACTATGGCTACACCTTC
>TRBJ1-6|once|TRBV15|TRBD1
CATSGTESPLHF
TGTGCCACCAGCGGGACAGAATCACCCCTCCACTTT
>TRBJ2-1|.|TRBV19|TRBD2
CACTIAGGLMAYNEQFF
TGTGCCTGTACAATAGCGGGGGGGTTAATGGCCTACAATGAGCAGTTCTTC
>TRBJ1-3|.|TRBV12-3/TRBV12-4|.
CASSGGLIYF
TGTGCCAGCAGTGGGGGACTCATATATTTT
>TRBJ1-2|.|TRBV7-9|.
CASSLLGGGGYTF
TGTGCCAGCAGCTTACTCGGGGGTGGAGGCTACACCTTC
>TRBJ1-6|.|TRBV7-8|TRBD1
CASSRGTVRSPLHF
TGTGCCAGCAGCCGAGGGACAGTAAGGTCACCCCTCCACTTT
>TRBJ1-2|.|TRBV6-5|TRBD1
CASSRTGDLYGYTF
TGTGCCAGCAGCCGGACAGGGGACCTCTATGGCTACACCTTC
>TRBJ1-1|.|TRBV12-3/TRBV12-4|.
CASTLRNTEAFF
TGTGCCAGCACCCTCAGGAACACTGAAGCTTTCTTT
>TRBJ2-5|once|TRBV18|.
CASSPRQDSETQYF
TGTGCCAGCTCACCAAGGCAGGATAGTGAGACCCAGTACTTC
>TRBJ1-6|.|TRBV19|.
CASKVQGQRDNSPLHF
TGTGCCAGTAAGGTACAGGGCCAGCGAGATAATTCACCCCTCCACTTT
>TRBJ1-1|once|TRBV18|.
CASSPAVMNTEAFF
TGTGCCAGCTCACCAGCGGTAATGAACACTGAAGCTTTCTTT